A single T cell receptor beta chain is shown here with its context. Its antigen remains unknown. Trimming shortened V by 5 bases and J by 10 bases, and 8 bases separated the two germline ends. There are 11 residues in the CDR3. CDR1 and CDR2 from the germline V gene are MNHNS and SASEGT. Researchers took RNA transcripts and amplified the TCR beta CDR3 regions from them. The study used the HTBI primer set for a first-round RT-PCR of the TCR CDR3. TCRdb called the multiplex PCR reads again in MiXCR, with one record for every CDR3 protein. The sample includes more than 650,000 distinct CDR3 sequences, less than 15% of them seen just once. The data belong to a study of T cells in Graves' hyperthyroidism and ophthalmopathy. Study-wide results and caveats: In the analysis, a 13 V-J model separated ophthalmopathy from stable hyperthyroidism.

Subjects aged 18 to 65 presented with newly diagnosed hyperthyroidism of less than 2 months' duration. The source material was blood. This sequence joins TRBV6-1 and TRBJ1-4; weak D call: TRBD1 (5 bases). The clonotype originates from a woman aged 18-29 years with Graves' hyperthyroidism. The CDR3 region has the DNA TGTGCCAGCAGTCATGGGGCAAAACTGTTTTTT. It specifies CASSHGAKLFF.